A selection of T cell receptor beta chains follows, all from one sample in a study of STAT3 mutations in large granular lymphocyte leukemia. Libraries were prepared by immunoSEQ multiplex PCR; TCRdb keeps only in-frame clonotypes and omits some of them. The sample yields tens of thousands of clones, approximately 83% seen once. The sample comprised peripheral blood mononuclear cells. The receptors shown here come from a man aged 55-75 years with T-cell large granular lymphocyte leukemia. Some clones in this sample may be carry-over from other donors' samples. The CDR3 runs from the conserved cysteine through the conserved F or W. A D gene is named only where the DNA matches it firmly. Some rows mark clone size as missing; the rest say once, few, many or name a class of expanded clone.

NA,TRBJ2-7,NA,TRBV6-6,TGTGCCAGCAGTTACACACCGGAGCCTTGGGACGAGCAGTACTTC,CASSYTPEPWDEQYF
NA,TRBJ2-5,NA,TRBV9,TGTGCCAGCAGCGTAGGCCCCGAAGGTCGGCCCAGGGAGCAGTACTTC,CASSVGPEGRPREQYF
NA,TRBJ1-5,NA,TRBV28,TGTGCCAGCAGTTTAGGGATAAGAGTAGGGCAGCCCCAGCATTTT,CASSLGIRVGQPQHF
NA,TRBJ2-7,NA,TRBV5-4,TGTGCCAGCAGCTTGGCTGGGTCCTGGGGGAGGTACGAGCAGTACTTC,CASSLAGSWGRYEQYF
TRBD2,TRBJ2-3,NA,TRBV25-1,TGTGCCAGCAGTGATCCTAGCGGTCCCACAGATACGCAGTATTTT,CASSDPSGPTDTQYF
NA,TRBJ2-3,NA,TRBV5-1,TGCGCCAGCCGGCAGGGAGACCGCACAGATACGCAGTATTTT,CASRQGDRTDTQYF
TRBD1,TRBJ1-4,NA,TRBV5-4,TGTGCCAGCAGCTTGGGAGCAGGGGGAGGGGAAAAACTGTTTTTT,CASSLGAGGGEKLFF
NA,TRBJ2-2,NA,TRBV5-4,TGTGCCAGCAGCCGCGGAGGGGACACCGGGGAGCTGTTTTTT,CASSRGGDTGELFF
TRBD1,TRBJ2-1,NA,TRBV5-1,TGCGCCAGCAGCCCGGTCGGGACAGGCTCCTACAATGAGCAGTTCTTC,CASSPVGTGSYNEQFF
NA,TRBJ2-7,NA,TRBV5-6,TGTGCCAGCAGCTTGGTCGACAGTTACGAGCAGTACTTC,CASSLVDSYEQYF
NA,TRBJ2-3,NA,TRBV5-4,TGTGCCAGCAGCTTGGGGGCGGTTACAGATACGCAGTATTTT,CASSLGAVTDTQYF
NA,TRBJ2-4,NA,TRBV21-1,TGTGCCAGCAGCCTTCCCCCCGGGACTAGCGGGAGGGCCAGGGAAAACATTCAGTACTTC,CASSLPPGTSGRARENIQYF
NA,TRBJ1-1,NA,TRBV6-5,TGTGCCAGCAGTCACCGGACCCTGAACACTGAAGCTTTCTTT,CASSHRTLNTEAFF
NA,TRBJ1-6,NA,TRBV28,TGTGCCAGCAGCCCAGGTTTCGGGGGGGCTTGGTCACCCCTCCACTTT,CASSPGFGGAWSPLHF
NA,TRBJ2-1,NA,TRBV7-9,TGTGCCAGCAGCTTAGACGGGACCTACAATGAGCAGTTCTTC,CASSLDGTYNEQFF
TRBD1,TRBJ2-7,NA,TRBV12-5,TGTGCTAGTGGGGACAGGGGCGAGCAGTACTTC,CASGDRGEQYF
NA,TRBJ2-2,NA,TRBV7-9,TGTGCCAGCAGCCACTTGGGGGGGCCGCGTCGGGACACCGGGGAGCTGTTTTTT,CASSHLGGPRRDTGELFF
TRBD2,TRBJ2-3,NA,TRBV18,TGTGCCAGCTCACCGGGACTAGCGGGAGCGGGTACGCAGTATTTT,CASSPGLAGAGTQYF
TRBD1,TRBJ2-6,NA,TRBV5-1,TGCGCCAGCAGCTCGACAGGGACCCGTCAAACTAACGTCCTGACTTTC,CASSSTGTRQTNVLTF
NA,TRBJ1-3,NA,TRBV10-2,TGCGCCAGCAGTGAGTCGAGGCCGGGACCTGGAAACACCATATATTTT,CASSESRPGPGNTIYF
TRBD1,TRBJ2-7,NA,TRBV15,TGTGCCACCAGCAGAGAGATTAGGGACAGGTCCTACGAGCAGTACTTC,CATSREIRDRSYEQYF
TRBD1,TRBJ1-2,once,TRBV5-6,TGTGCCAGCAGCTGGGGGACAGGGGGCGCCCAGAGGGGCTACACCTTC,CASSWGTGGAQRGYTF
TRBD1,TRBJ1-1,NA,TRBV18,TGTGCCAGCTCACCACCGAGTACAGGGGTGAGTACTGAAGCTTTCTTT,CASSPPSTGVSTEAFF
NA,TRBJ1-2,NA,TRBV23-1,TGCGCCAGCAGTCAATCGGCGGACTGGGGCGGTGGCTACACCTTC,CASSQSADWGGGYTF
NA,TRBJ2-7,once,TRBV7-9,TGTGCCAGCAGCTCCCCGGGACCCCTGCGCGAGCAGTACTTC,CASSSPGPLREQYF
TRBD1,TRBJ1-2,NA,TRBV18,TGTGCCAGCTCACCAACCGCGACAGGGTGGGACTATGGCTACACCTTC,CASSPTATGWDYGYTF
TRBD1,TRBJ2-7,NA,TRBV6-5,TGTGCCAGCAGTTACCCTAGACAGGGAAACTACGAGCAGTACTTC,CASSYPRQGNYEQYF
NA,TRBJ2-5,NA,TRBV5-1,TGCGCCAGCTACCAGAGCAGGGTGGAACAAGAGACCCAGTACTTC,CASYQSRVEQETQYF
TRBD2,TRBJ2-1,once,TRBV27,TGTGCCAGCAGCAGGACTAGCGGGAGTGTCAATGAGCAGTTCTTC,CASSRTSGSVNEQFF
NA,TRBJ2-7,NA,TRBV7-8,TGTGCCAGCAGCGGTCACCTCAACACTAGCTACGAGCAGTACTTC,CASSGHLNTSYEQYF
TRBD1,TRBJ1-5,once,TRBV6-5,TGTGCCAGCAGACCACAGGGGATCAATCAGCCCCAGCATTTT,CASRPQGINQPQHF
NA,TRBJ2-7,NA,TRBV4-2,TGTGCCAGCAGCCAAGTGGGGTTCCGGGACAACGAGCAGTACTTC,CASSQVGFRDNEQYF
NA,TRBJ1-2,NA,TRBV30,TGTGCCTGGAGTGAGAACAGGGAAGGCTATGGCTACACCTTC,CAWSENREGYGYTF
NA,TRBJ2-5,NA,TRBV18,TGTGCCAGCTCACCATCAGGGAAGGAGACCCAGTACTTC,CASSPSGKETQYF
NA,TRBJ1-6,once,TRBV4-3,TGCGCCAGCAGCTCTGGACGGCAGAATAATTCACCCCTCCACTTT,CASSSGRQNNSPLHF
NA,TRBJ2-3,NA,TRBV9,TGTGCCACCGGAGGGTGGGATACGCAGTATTTT,CATGGWDTQYF
NA,TRBJ2-7,NA,TRBV7-6,TGTGCCAGCAGCATAGGCGGCGGGCAGGGCACTTACTACGAGCAGTACTTC,CASSIGGGQGTYYEQYF
TRBD1,TRBJ1-5,NA,TRBV7-9,TGTGCCAGCAGCTCGACAGGGAGTCAGCCCCAGCATTTT,CASSSTGSQPQHF
TRBD1,TRBJ2-3,NA,TRBV4-2,TGTGCCAGCAGCCAAGAGGGACAGGGCATAGATACGCAGTATTTT,CASSQEGQGIDTQYF
NA,TRBJ2-1,NA,TRBV6-6,TGTGCCAGCAGTTACGTTTCTGGGCGCCAGCAGTTCTTC,CASSYVSGRQQFF
NA,TRBJ2-7,few,TRBV7-8,TGTGCCAGCAGCTTAGTTAGCGGAACAACCTACGAGCAGTACTTC,CASSLVSGTTYEQYF
NA,TRBJ2-7,NA,TRBV5-1,TGCGCCAGCAGCTTGGCATCAGGACTAACCTACGAGCAGTACTTC,CASSLASGLTYEQYF
TRBD2,TRBJ2-7,NA,TRBV5-4,TGTGCCAGCAGCTTGAGCGGGGGGAACGACGAGCAGTACTTC,CASSLSGGNDEQYF
TRBD2,TRBJ2-1,NA,TRBV5-1,TGCGCCAGCAGCGCCGGGACTAGCGGGAGAAATGAGCAGTTCTTC,CASSAGTSGRNEQFF
TRBD2,TRBJ2-5,NA,TRBV5-4,TGTGCCAGCAGCTCCCTAGCGGGAGCCCAAGAGACCCAGTACTTC,CASSSLAGAQETQYF
TRBD1,TRBJ2-5,NA,TRBV9,TGTGCCAGCAGCGTAACCCCGACAGGGATAGAGACCCAGTACTTC,CASSVTPTGIETQYF
NA,TRBJ2-1,NA,TRBV7-9,TGTGCCAGCAGCTTGGCGGGATCGGGTAATGAGCAGTTCTTC,CASSLAGSGNEQFF
NA,TRBJ2-3,NA,TRBV15,TGTGCCACCAGCAGGGACCCAGCGGATACGCAGTATTTT,CATSRDPADTQYF
NA,TRBJ2-2,once,TRBV11-1,TGTGCCAGCAGCTTCGGCCTCACCGGGGAGCTGTTTTTT,CASSFGLTGELFF
TRBD2,TRBJ2-5,NA,TRBV6-1,TGTGCCAGCCAACTAGCGGAAGAGACCCAGTACTTC,CASQLAEETQYF
NA,TRBJ2-7,NA,TRBV19,TGTGCCAGTAGTATCCGGTCGGGTGGGTTATACGAGCAGTACTTC,CASSIRSGGLYEQYF
TRBD1,TRBJ1-1,NA,TRBV19,TGTGCCAGTAGTATACGGACAGGGGCTGAAGCTTTCTTT,CASSIRTGAEAFF
NA,TRBJ2-5,few,TRBV7-6,TGTGCCAGCAGCCCGCAAGAGACCCAGTACTTC,CASSPQETQYF
NA,TRBJ2-7,NA,TRBV28,TGTGCCAGCAGCCGCCCCGGACAGACCTCCTACGAGCAGTACTTC,CASSRPGQTSYEQYF
NA,TRBJ2-1,NA,TRBV18,TGTGCCAGCTCATCGACCCTCCTGAGCTCCTACAATGAGCAGTTCTTC,CASSSTLLSSYNEQFF